This T cell receptor beta chain was documented in a study of cytomegalovirus exposure and HLA in healthy donors (dated by TCRdb to about 2017). Concerning the study at large: According to a later analysis, the roughly 120 validation repertoires were produced on the same platform as the 666 repertoires of the first cohort. A separate validation cohort of approximately 120 different subjects was used in addition to the roughly 700-subject first cohort. To predict cytomegalovirus infection status, the study combined high-throughput TCR immunosequencing, statistical association of individual TCRs with disease status, and machine learning. The study was designed to test whether signatures of past pathogen exposure could be identified by cataloging public T cell receptors. Findings and caveats that apply to the study as a whole: The authors suggested that the approach could potentially be generalized to other disease states and immunological phenotypes. While some public TCRs were present in many individuals, most TCR sequences turned up only very rarely across donors. Subsequent analysis determined that TCRs grouped into clusters in the first cohort also showed a tendency toward co-occurrence across the 120 validation repertoires, and approximately 93% of cluster scores exceeded 0. The validation cohort had no HLA typing available for a later analysis, so co-occurrence within that cohort was assessed over all 120 or so repertoires. The classifier was reported to diagnose cytomegalovirus status with high specificity and sensitivity in both the original and validation cohorts. The study gave a list of 150 to 200 TCR beta chains associated with cytomegalovirus. In vitro tests confirmed that a few of the cytomegalovirus-associated TCR beta chains recognize cytomegalovirus antigens.

Including the terminal cysteine and phenylalanine, the CDR3 comprises 16 residues. The read is trimmed to its CDR3 DNA, 48 bases read in frame from base 1. CDR1 and CDR2, per the germline V gene (reference sequence), are LNHDA and SQIVND. Trimming removed 4 bases from V and 0 bases from J, leaving 14 bases between the germline ends. With respect to this clone: The specificity of this receptor is unknown. No base quality values were provided; no much bigger clone lies one nucleotide off.

The library was generated by the immunoSEQ multiplex PCR assay. As for how the authors treated the data: A statistical classification framework was built to diagnose cytomegalovirus status from the catalog of TCR beta chain sequences. In its TCRdb copy, this immuneACCESS table keeps in-frame sequences only and misses some clones. Where compared with another copy, unresolved V genes explain less than half of these, and the others have no known cause. The V and J calls and clone size were taken over from that table, and D and trimming were inferred from the DNA. Counted in this sample were over 110,000 clones; around 84% of them appeared once. 8.5% to 9.5% of the sample is in the top ten clones. Separate from the approximately 670-subject first cohort, the validation cohort of more than 90 subjects was the group to which the donors belonged.

The V and J genes are TRBV19 and TRBJ2-3; matching of 5 bases hints at TRBD2 as the D gene. The specimen sequenced was PBMCs. The receptor was isolated from a man aged 18-30 years in good health and CMV-seropositive. The nucleotide sequence reads TGTGCCAGTAGTACCGGAGGCGGAATTAGCACAGATACGCAGTATTTT. This codes for CASSTGGGISTDTQYF.